These 3 T cell receptor beta chains originate from one sample sequenced in a study of CD8+ T cells in alopecia areata. Extracted from the samples, RNA was reverse transcribed into cDNA to serve as the sequencing template. Here immunoSEQ multiplex PCR was the method, and the copy in TCRdb shows in-frame clones only, minus some. The table has over 120,000 clones, about three fifths seen once. The input for sequencing was CD4+ T cells sorted from blood, taken at week 0. The receptors here all came from a human donor with alopecia areata.

The V gene is TRBV29-1, the J gene TRBJ1-5; D gene unclear. Germline V gene sequence: CDR1 SQVTM, CDR2 ANQGSEA. CDR3 size: 13 residues. V gave up 3 bases and J gave up 5 bases, with 11 bases separating them. The CDR3, as DNA: TGCAGCGTTGATCAAGGGAAGGATCAGCCCCAGCATTTT. This encodes CSVDQGKDQPQHF.

J is TRBJ2-6 and V is TRBV7-9, with 7 positions matching TRBD1. V gave up 5 bases and J gave up 12 bases; unmatched junction bases: 10. The germline CDR1 and CDR2 sequences are SEHNR and FQNEAQ (reference sequence). The CDR3 runs to 14 residues. The CDR3 protein is CASSVGQPDTVLTF. The CDR3 coding sequence is TGTGCCAGCAGCGTGGGACAGCCCGATACCGTCCTGACTTTC.

J is TRBJ1-2 and V is TRBV5-5; D gene unclear. CDR1 SGHKS and CDR2 YYEKEE come from the germline V gene (reference sequence). The ends were cut back, 0 bases at V and 0 bases at J, with 3 bases in the middle. CDR3 length: 13 amino acids. CDR3 residues: CASSLVTNYGYTF. The CDR3 coding sequence is TGTGCCAGCAGCTTGGTGACTAACTATGGCTACACCTTC.